This passage covers 11 T cell receptor beta chains from one sample sequenced in a study of shared clonotypes between healthy human individuals. The method was immunoSEQ multiplex PCR; TCRdb's version includes in-frame clones alone and lacks a portion of them. The data show 2 million to 2.5 million clones, with about 94% seen just once and 0.1% to 0.15% held by the top ten. The material sequenced was naive CD4+ T cells sorted from blood. Subset meaning: CD45RA+ positively selected. The receptors derive from a man aged 18 to 29 in good health.

The chain uses TRBV6-4 and TRBJ1-1; no clear D gene. Trimming stripped 6 bases from V and 2 bases from J, with 13 bases between. The V gene's germline CDR1 is MRHNA and CDR2 SNTAGT. The CDR3 is 14 amino acids. CDR3 amino acids: CASREAAANTEAFF. Here the CDR3 DNA reads TGTGCCAGCAGGGAGGCCGCAGCAAACACTGAAGCTTTCTTT.

The V call is TRBV9, the J call TRBJ2-1, with D hard to call. This CDR3 has 14 residues. The V gene lost 3 bases and the J gene lost 5 bases, with 12 bases spanning the gap. Germline loops: CDR1 SGDLS, CDR2 YYNGEE. The CDR3 loop reads CASSDRTNHNEQFF. In nucleotides, the CDR3 is TGTGCCAGCAGCGACCGGACCAACCACAATGAGCAGTTCTTC. The whole variable domain, remainder taken from reference TRBV9 and TRBJ2-1, is DSGVTQTPKHLITATGQRVTLRCSPRSGDLSVYWYQQSLDQGLQFLIQYYNGEERAKGNILERFSAQQFPDLHSELNLSSLELGDSALYFCASSDRTNHNEQFFGPGTRLTVL.

This clone was detected only once. The gene calls are TRBV10-3 and TRBJ1-1; no clear D. CDR1 and CDR2 (germline): ENHRY, SYGVKD. Trimming pared 5 bases from V and 8 bases from J, leaving 12 bases between. The CDR3 is 12 residues long. CDR3 coding DNA: TGTGCCATCAGTCCTGGGAGTTACGAAGCTTTCTTT. Translated, it gives CAISPGSYEAFF.

The chain combines TRBV30 with TRBJ1-1; 8 bases fit TRBD1. The length of the CDR3 is 13 residues. Germline CDR1 reads GTSNPN; CDR2 reads SVGIG (reference sequence). V lost 1 base to trimming and J lost 4 bases; unmatched junction nucleotides: 2. The CDR3 DNA is TGTGCCTGGAGTGAAACAGGGGGCACTGAAGCTTTCTTT. Translating gives CAWSETGGTEAFF.

The chain links TRBV29-1 to TRBJ1-3, with 7 bases identical to TRBD1. V trimming: 2 bases; J trimming: 0 bases; junction bases outside the gene matches: 10. Germline V CDR1 and CDR2: SQVTM, ANQGSEA. This CDR3 spans 17 amino acids. The CDR3 DNA reads TGCAGCGTTGAAACCCCGGGACAGAGGATCTCTGGAAACACCATATATTTT. Amino acids: CSVETPGQRISGNTIYF.

The gene calls are TRBV12-2 and TRBJ1-1. TRBV12-2 is a known pseudogene. This CDR3 is built from 14 residues. CDR3 region: CASRPPHGPRRAFF. Here the CDR3 DNA reads TGTGCAAGTCGCCCTCCGCACGGGCCGAGGAGAGCTTTCTTT.

In nucleotides, the CDR3 is TGTGCCAGCAGCTTAAGGGTCGGACAGGGCACCTACAATGAGCAGTTCTTC. Protein sequence: CASSLRVGQGTYNEQFF. The chain combines TRBV7-3 with TRBJ2-1; TRBD1 matches 8 bases. The CDR3 has 17 amino acids. CDR1 and CDR2 (germline): SGHTA, FQGTGA. V lost 1 base, J lost 2 bases, and 7 bases stayed unmatched.

V is TRBV10-3 and J is TRBJ2-1; 7 bases align to TRBD1. J gave up 12 bases and V 6 bases, and 14 bases lay outside the gene matches. The CDR3 extends over 14 amino acids. The germline gives CDR1 ENHRY, CDR2 SYGVKD. The CDR3, as DNA: TGTGCCATCAGCCGACAGGGCACAGAATCTGGGCAGTTCTTC. Its translation: CAISRQGTESGQFF.

This chain joins TRBV21-1 and TRBJ2-5. TRBV21-1 is a listed pseudogene. The length of the CDR3 is 14 residues. CDR3 sequence (DNA): TGTGCCAGCAGCAAGGAACACTGCCAAGAGACCCAGTACTTC. Amino acid sequence: CASSKEHCQETQYF.

Notes on this clone: Other DNA variants within this sample encode the same CDR3. The chain couples TRBV30 to TRBJ1-5, with D uncertain. V was trimmed by 0 bases and J by 1 base, leaving 7 bases between them. Germline V lookup: CDR1 GTSNPN, CDR2 SVGIG (reference sequence). The CDR3 has 14 residues. CDR3 region: CAWSVGLSNQPQHF. CDR3 bases: TGTGCCTGGAGTGTAGGTCTAAGCAATCAGCCCCAGCATTTT.

The chain combines TRBV21-1 with TRBJ1-6; the D segment call TRBD1 is taken from the table without a DNA check. TRBV21-1 is flagged as a pseudogene. The CDR3 has 12 residues. The DNA for the CDR3 is TGTGCCAGGGGGACAGTGGGTTCACCCCTCCACTTT. It translates to CARGTVGSPLHF.